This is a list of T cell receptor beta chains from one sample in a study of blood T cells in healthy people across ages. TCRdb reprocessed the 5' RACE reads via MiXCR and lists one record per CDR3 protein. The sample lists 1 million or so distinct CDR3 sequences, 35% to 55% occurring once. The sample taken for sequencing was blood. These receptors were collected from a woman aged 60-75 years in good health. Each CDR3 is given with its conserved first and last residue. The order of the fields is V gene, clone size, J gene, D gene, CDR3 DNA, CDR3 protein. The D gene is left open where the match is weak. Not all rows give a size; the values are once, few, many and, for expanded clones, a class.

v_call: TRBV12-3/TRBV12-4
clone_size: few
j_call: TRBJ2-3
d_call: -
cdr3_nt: TGTGCCAGCAGTTTCCTTAGCACAGATACGCAGTATTTT
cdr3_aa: CASSFLSTDTQYF

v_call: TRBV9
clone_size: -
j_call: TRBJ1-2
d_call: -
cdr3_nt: TGTGCCAGCAGCGTAGACGGGGTGTCTAACTATGGCTACACCTTC
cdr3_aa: CASSVDGVSNYGYTF

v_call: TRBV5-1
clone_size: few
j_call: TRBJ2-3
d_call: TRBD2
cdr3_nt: TGCGCCAGCAGCTTGGTTGGCGGGAGCTTAGATACGCAGTATTTT
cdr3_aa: CASSLVGGSLDTQYF

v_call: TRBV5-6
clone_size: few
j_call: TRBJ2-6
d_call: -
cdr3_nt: TGTGCCAGCGGACCGCACTCTGGGGCCAACGTCCTGACTTTC
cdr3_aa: CASGPHSGANVLTF

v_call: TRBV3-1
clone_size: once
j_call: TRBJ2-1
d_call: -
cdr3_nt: TGTGCCAGCAGCCGGGGGAGGAGGGGGAGCCCTGGTTTGAATGAGCAGTTCTTC
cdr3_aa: CASSRGRRGSPGLNEQFF

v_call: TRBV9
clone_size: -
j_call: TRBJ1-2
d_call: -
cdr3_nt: TGTGCCAGCAGCTCCCGCAAGGGGAATGGCTACACATTC
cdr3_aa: CASSSRKGNGYTF

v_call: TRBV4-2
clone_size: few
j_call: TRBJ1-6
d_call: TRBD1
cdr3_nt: TGTGCCAGCAGCCAAGATAGTGGGGACAGGGCTTATTCACCCCTCCACTTT
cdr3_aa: CASSQDSGDRAYSPLHF

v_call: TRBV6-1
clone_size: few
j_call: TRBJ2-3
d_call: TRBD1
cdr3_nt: TGTGCCAGCAGGAACGCAGGGGGAGATACGCAGTATTTT
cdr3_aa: CASRNAGGDTQYF

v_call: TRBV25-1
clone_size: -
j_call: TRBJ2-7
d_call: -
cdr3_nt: TGTGCCAGCAAGGGAGTGGGAGAGATCAATGAGCAGTACTTC
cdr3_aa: CASKGVGEINEQYF

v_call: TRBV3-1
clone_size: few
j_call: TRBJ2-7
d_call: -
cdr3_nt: TGTGCCAGCAGCCAAGACCCTACAGGGTCCTACGAGCAGTACTTC
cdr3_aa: CASSQDPTGSYEQYF

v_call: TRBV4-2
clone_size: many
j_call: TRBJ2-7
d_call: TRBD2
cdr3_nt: TGTGCCAGCAGCCAAGACCAAGCGGGAGACTCCTACGAGCAGTACTTC
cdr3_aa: CASSQDQAGDSYEQYF

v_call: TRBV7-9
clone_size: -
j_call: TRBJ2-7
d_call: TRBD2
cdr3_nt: TGTGCCAGCAGCTTATTTGAGACTAGCGGAATCTACGAGCAGTACTTC
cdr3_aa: CASSLFETSGIYEQYF

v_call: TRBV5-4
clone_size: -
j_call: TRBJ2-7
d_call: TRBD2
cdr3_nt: TGTGCCAGCAGCTTGACAAGGACTAGGCACGAGCAGTACTTC
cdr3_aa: CASSLTRTRHEQYF

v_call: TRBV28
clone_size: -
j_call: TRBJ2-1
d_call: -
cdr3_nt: TGTGCCAGCAGTTTAGACTCACCGCTCAATGAGCAGTTCTTC
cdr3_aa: CASSLDSPLNEQFF

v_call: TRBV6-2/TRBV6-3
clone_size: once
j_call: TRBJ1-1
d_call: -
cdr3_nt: TGTGCCAGCAGTTACTCGATACAGAGCAACGACGAAGCTTTCTTT
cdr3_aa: CASSYSIQSNDEAFF

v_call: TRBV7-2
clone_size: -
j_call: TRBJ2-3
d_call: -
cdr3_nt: TGTGCCAGCAGCTCAGGGGAGACCGGGAGGTATACGCAGTATTTT
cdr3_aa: CASSSGETGRYTQYF

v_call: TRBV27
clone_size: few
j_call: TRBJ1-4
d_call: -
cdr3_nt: TGTGCCAGCAGTTCGGGGGCTGGAGATGAAAAACTGTTTTTT
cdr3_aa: CASSSGAGDEKLFF

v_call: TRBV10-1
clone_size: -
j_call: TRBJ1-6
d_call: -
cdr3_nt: TGCGCCAGCAGTGAGGGTATTAATTCACCCCTCCACTTT
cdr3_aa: CASSEGINSPLHF

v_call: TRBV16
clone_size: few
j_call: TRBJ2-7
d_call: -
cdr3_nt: TGTGCCAGCAGCCCTCTAGGTGGGTCCTATCCCCCCTACGAGCAGTACTTC
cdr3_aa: CASSPLGGSYPPYEQYF

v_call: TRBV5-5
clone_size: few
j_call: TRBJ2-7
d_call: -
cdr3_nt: TGTGCCAGCAGACAGGACGGCGAGCAGTACTTC
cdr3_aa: CASRQDGEQYF

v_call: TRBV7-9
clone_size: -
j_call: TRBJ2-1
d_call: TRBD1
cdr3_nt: TGTGCCAGCAGCCCAACCGCGGGACAGGGTTACAATGAGCAGTTCTTC
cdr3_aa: CASSPTAGQGYNEQFF

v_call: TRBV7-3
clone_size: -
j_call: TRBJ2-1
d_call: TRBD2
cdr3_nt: TGTGCCAGCAGCCCGACTAGCGGGAGCGAGGGAATGAGGCAGTTCTTC
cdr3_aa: CASSPTSGSEGMRQFF

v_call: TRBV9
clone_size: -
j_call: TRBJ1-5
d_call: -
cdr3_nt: TGTGCCAGCAGCGAAAGCACGGTTAGCAATCAGCCCCAGCATTTT
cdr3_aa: CASSESTVSNQPQHF

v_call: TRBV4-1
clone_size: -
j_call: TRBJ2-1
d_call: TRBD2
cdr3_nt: TGCGCCAGCAGCCAACCGACTAGCGGGAGGGCTTTCGAGCAGTTCTTC
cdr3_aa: CASSQPTSGRAFEQFF

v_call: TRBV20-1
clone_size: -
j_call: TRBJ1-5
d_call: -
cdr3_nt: TGCAGTGCTTGCCCCTTCGGTGGGGGGCCCAATCAGCCCCAGCATTTT
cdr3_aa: CSACPFGGGPNQPQHF